The 6 T cell receptor beta chains below come from one sample, sequenced in a study of blood T cells in healthy people across ages. With a J-beta primer mix and a sample-barcoded 5' primer, a second PCR ran about 6 to 11 cycles. TCRdb redid the calling of the 5' RACE reads with MiXCR, one entry per CDR3 protein. In the table there are approximately 1,000,000 distinct CDR3 sequences, 40% to 50% of which are singletons. Sequences were obtained from blood. The receptor source for this set is a woman aged 55-69 years in good health.

This clonotype was recorded at least ten times. The chain is built from TRBV20-1 and TRBJ2-1; 8 bases line up with TRBD1. Germline V CDR1 and CDR2: DFQATT, SNEGSKA (reference sequence). The CDR3 has 16 amino acids. V dropped 7 bases and J dropped 3; count of bases not matched to a gene: 14. CDR3 sequence reads: CSVSNLGTGHYNEQFF. The CDR3 DNA follows: TGCAGTGTTTCTAATCTCGGGACAGGACACTACAATGAGCAGTTCTTC.

The V call is TRBV3-1, the J call TRBJ2-1, with TRBD1 identical over 8 bases. The ends lost 6 bases at V and 7 bases at J; junction bases unmatched: 5. The CDR3 is made up of 13 amino acids. Germline lookup yields CDR1 LGHDT and CDR2 YNNKEL (reference sequence). The CDR3 DNA reads as TGTGCCAGCAGAGAAAGACAGGGGAATGAGCAGTTCTTC. Its translation: CASRERQGNEQFF.

In this sample, this clonotype turned up a few times. The chain is built from TRBV28 and TRBJ1-2, with TRBD1 matching over 8 bases. The trim removed 5 bases at V and 3 bases at J, leaving 5 bases unmatched. The germline gives CDR1 MDHEN, CDR2 SYDVKM. This CDR3 spans 14 amino acids. Here the CDR3 reads CASSPTGEDYGYTF. For the CDR3, the DNA is TGTGCCAGCAGTCCGACAGGGGAGGACTATGGCTACACCTTC.

The sample holds many counts of this clonotype. The chain joins TRBV2 to TRBJ2-7; D possibly matches TRBD1 or TRBD2 (5 bases each). From germline, CDR1 is SNHLY and CDR2 FYNNEI. Trimming pared 8 bases from V and 2 bases from J, leaving 10 bases between. This CDR3 region has 12 residues. CDR3 in amino acids: CASGAGPYEQYF. CDR3 sequence (DNA): TGTGCCAGCGGGGCGGGTCCCTACGAGCAGTACTTC.

Notes on this clonotype: A read error may account for a junction end that differs from germline. The rearrangement joins TRBV20-1 to TRBJ2-3; 8 bases fit TRBD2. Germline V gene sequence: CDR1 DFQATT, CDR2 SNEGSKA (reference sequence). The CDR3 runs 12 residues. In DNA, the CDR3 is TGCGGTGCTAGCGGGAGCACAGATACGCAGTATTTT. The encoded protein is CGASGSTDTQYF.

This chain uses TRBV7-9 with TRBJ1-1; TRBD1 matches at 9 bases. From germline, CDR1 is SEHNR and CDR2 FQNEAQ (reference sequence). CDR3 length equals 15 residues. J gave up 5 bases and V 5 bases, and 9 bases lay outside the gene matches. CDR3 bases: TGTGCCAGCAGCCCATCCGGGACAGGGAGGACTGAAGCTTTCTTT. Its translation: CASSPSGTGRTEAFF.